This TCR beta chain was observed in a study of blood T cell repertoires in COVID-19 (dated by TCRdb to the early 2020s). Some background on the complete study: Samples covering the acute and convalescent phases of COVID-19 were provided by collaborators in the United States, Italy and Spain. The repertoires were released in a freely available public database meant as a resource for research on the immune response to SARS-CoV-2. The samples were drawn from the first 160 participants of the ongoing ImmuneRACE study and from roughly 1,300 subjects provided by 6 global collaborators. Nearly every sample came with metadata listing a de-identified subject ID, COVID-19 status, age in years and sex. Where available, HLA class I and class II types were obtained from metadata supplied by the sample provider rather than from assay-based typing. Deeply sampled blood TCRbeta repertoires from subjects exposed to, actively infected with, or recovered from COVID-19 were included in the dataset. The material from the prospective study consisted of cDNA or gDNA derived from T cells, B-cell-depleted T cells, or PBMCs.

From V the trimming removes 6 bases and from J it removes 4 bases, while the gene matches leave 12 bases of the junction unaccounted for. Counted from cysteine to phenylalanine, this CDR3 has 16 amino acids. Only CDR3 DNA remains: 48 bases, in frame from the first base. The germline V gene (reference sequence) gives CDR1 as LGHDT and CDR2 as YNNKEL. Each collaborating institution followed its own protocols to collect whole blood in K2EDTA tubes. For TCRbeta analysis, collaborator samples were shipped as frozen whole blood, as isolated PBMCs, or as DNA extracted from either sample type. The immunoSEQ Assay, a bias-controlled multiplex PCR, was used to amplify TCRbeta CDR3 regions from genomic DNA. On the study's bioinformatics: Within the assay, amplification of reference gene primers was used to estimate how many nucleated cells each sample contained. Sequence reads were collapsed and filtered to measure the absolute abundance of every unique TCRbeta CDR3 rearrangement. For each sample, productive Simpson clonality was calculated by taking the square root of Simpson's diversity index across productive rearrangements. Imported from immuneACCESS, the table was reduced by TCRdb to in-frame sequences with V and J called. These copies leave out some clones; in studies compared against another copy, an unresolved V gene accounts for under half, and the cause of the remainder is not known. V and J calls and clone size come straight from that table; D and trimming were deduced from the DNA. The sample data list 150,000 to 200,000 clones, and roughly four fifths of these were observed just once. The biggest ten clones account for about a tenth of the sample.

This clone has only a few counts. What antigen it recognizes has not been identified. One base away there is no much larger clone; base qualities are not given. Overall study results and their limits: Clinical and demographic metadata were provided uncurated, with the amount varying by source and participant.

Source material: peripheral blood. The sequence was collected from a human donor in a cohort sampled during active COVID-19. The rearrangement joined TRBV3-1 (or the pseudogene TRBV3-2) to TRBJ2-1, and 7 junction bases match TRBD2. The CDR3 has the sequence CASSYIFGGRYNEQFF. The nucleotide sequence is given as TGTGCCAGCAGTTACATATTCGGGGGGAGGTACAATGAGCAGTTCTTC.